This T cell receptor beta chain was recovered during a study of blood T cell repertoires in COVID-19. Clones were sequenced by immunoSEQ multiplex PCR, and TCRdb holds only the in-frame ones, with some missing. The table lists about 210,000 clones, about 83% of them singletons. Germline assignment: CDR1 SGHRS and CDR2 YFSETQ. With V trimmed by 4 bases and J by 1 base, 8 bases remained unmatched. This CDR3 comprises 16 residues. Those who participated ranged in age from about 18 to 89 years and resided in approximately 26 US areas. The source is a middle-aged man with acute COVID-19. The V and J genes are TRBV5-1 and TRBJ2-3, with 8 bases lining up with TRBD2. The sequenced material came from PBMCs or T cells enriched from blood (not recorded which). CDR3 in DNA: TGCGCCAGCAGCCGGGAGGGGGGAATGGGCACAGATACGCAGTATTTT. This codes for CASSREGGMGTDTQYF.